This T cell receptor beta chain was obtained from a study of T cells in Graves' hyperthyroidism and ophthalmopathy. Study overall: The blood sample was taken at first diagnosis, before treatment began.

Broader study findings: Most thyroid clonotypes expanded above 0.001 appeared in blood too.

The germline V and J ends were trimmed by 6 bases and 2 bases, with 10 bases remaining between them. Germline V gene lookup returns CDR1 MDHEN and CDR2 SYDVKM. The CDR3 has 13 amino acids. Many counts were recorded for this clonotype. What it recognizes is unknown. Using RNA transcripts as the source, TCR beta CDR3 regions were amplified. First-round RT-PCR with HTBI primers amplified the TCR CDR3 region. One entry per CDR3 protein results from TCRdb running MiXCR on the multiplex PCR reads. The table records fewer than 850,000 distinct CDR3 sequences, 15% to 20% of them present only once. This chain uses TRBV28 with TRBJ1-2; a possible D gene is TRBD1 (6 bases). The material sequenced was blood. This TCR came from a man aged 45-60 years with Graves' hyperthyroidism. CDR3 in DNA: TGTGCCAGCAGGGTAGGACAGAACTATGGCTACACCTTC. It specifies CASRVGQNYGYTF.